These 29 T cell receptor beta chains originate from one sample sequenced in a study of T cell changes during pregnancy in multiple sclerosis. The data were produced by immunoSEQ multiplex PCR, yet TCRdb's version contains in-frame clones alone and is incomplete. The top ten clones hold roughly 3.5% of a sample with 89,000 or so clones, about 90% of them seen once. The specimen comprised PBMCs, sampled in the first trimester of pregnancy. Receptors were obtained from a female donor in good health, serving as a control in a pregnancy study. Some clones in this sample may be carry-over from other donors' samples.

The chain uses TRBV10-3 and TRBJ1-1; a weak D match, TRBD1 (6 bases). The V end lost 2 bases, the J end lost 5 bases, and 9 bases lay between the germline ends. Germline V gene sequence: CDR1 ENHRY, CDR2 SYGVKD. There are 13 residues in the CDR3. The CDR3, as DNA: TGTGCCATCAGTGAGGCAGGGGAGACTGAAGCTTTCTTT. Amino acids: CAISEAGETEAFF.

This clone was picked up a small number of times. The chain links TRBV6-1 to TRBJ2-1, with 8 positions matching TRBD2. The trim removed 2 bases at V and 4 bases at J, leaving 1 base unmatched. In germline, CDR1 is MNHNS, CDR2 SASEGT. CDR3 length equals 14 residues. The DNA for the CDR3 is TGTGCCAGCAGTGAACCTAGCGGGTACAATGAGCAGTTCTTC. It translates to CASSEPSGYNEQFF.

This clone has only a few counts. The V and J genes are TRBV6-4 and TRBJ2-2; maybe TRBD2 (6 bases). CDR1 is MRHNA and CDR2 is SNTAGT in the germline V gene. This CDR3 has 14 residues. V was pared by 3 bases and J by 2 bases, with 7 bases between. The CDR3, as DNA: TGTGCCAGCAGTGAGGAGGGTAACACCGGGGAGCTGTTTTTT. Translation: CASSEEGNTGELFF.

The chain employs TRBV2 and TRBJ2-2; 9 bases fit TRBD1. The germline gives CDR1 SNHLY, CDR2 FYNNEI. CDR3 length: 15 residues. J lost 8 bases, V lost 7 bases, and 11 bases had no gene match. The CDR3 loop is CASNFPGTGIGELFF. CDR3 sequence (DNA): TGTGCCAGCAACTTCCCCGGGACAGGGATTGGGGAGCTGTTTTTT.

This clone has just one count. This chain links TRBV19 with TRBJ1-2; no clear D gene. The CDR3 is 14 amino acids. Trimming removed 5 bases from V and 4 bases from J, with 14 bases in between. Germline CDR1 reads LNHDA; CDR2 reads SQIVND (reference sequence). This CDR3 reads CASSLPIYSYGYTF. The DNA of the CDR3 is TGTGCCAGTAGTCTCCCGATCTACAGCTATGGCTACACCTTC. Filled out from reference TRBV19 and TRBJ1-2, the complete variable domain reads DGGITQSPKYLFRKEGQNVTLSCEQNLNHDAMYWYRQDPGQGLRLIYYSQIVNDFQKGDIAEGYSVSREKKESFPLTVTSAQKNPTAFYLCASSLPIYSYGYTFGSGTRLTVV.

The rearrangement joins TRBV7-3 to TRBJ2-1, with TRBD2 matching 7 bases. Germline assignment: CDR1 SGHTA and CDR2 FQGTGA. The CDR3 extends over 17 amino acids. Trimming removed 1 base from V and 8 bases from J; junction bases left unmatched: 14. The CDR3 region is CASSLRASPGGNYEQFF. In DNA, the CDR3 is TGTGCCAGCAGCTTAAGAGCGTCCCCGGGAGGAAACTATGAGCAGTTCTTC.

This chain uses TRBV12-2 with TRBJ2-7; the table's D call, TRBD1, was not checked against the DNA. TRBV12-2 is labeled a pseudogene. The CDR3 has 14 amino acids. CDR3 loop: CASREGEGVYEQYF. Written as DNA, the CDR3 is TGTGCAAGTCGCGAGGGCGAGGGGGTCTACGAGCAGTACTTC.

The chain has TRBV7-8 and TRBJ1-4; D unresolved. The V and J ends lost 6 bases and 4 bases respectively, with 21 bases between them. Germline values: CDR1 SGHVS, CDR2 FQNEAQ. The length of the CDR3 is 17 residues. The CDR3 protein is CASSITLSRGFNEKLFF. In DNA form, the CDR3 reads TGTGCCAGCAGTATTACGCTATCTCGGGGATTTAATGAAAAACTGTTTTTT.

The chain uses TRBV28 and TRBJ1-1; D is perhaps TRBD1 (5 bases). The CDR3 spans 15 residues. V dropped 2 bases and J dropped 3 bases, with 13 bases sitting between them. Germline lookup yields CDR1 MDHEN and CDR2 SYDVKM. CDR3 region: CASSLRRQIHTEAFF. DNA of the CDR3: TGTGCCAGCAGTTTAAGGCGACAGATTCACACTGAAGCTTTCTTT. The whole variable domain, remainder taken from reference TRBV28 and TRBJ1-1, is DVKVTQSSRYLVKRTGEKVFLECVQDMDHENMFWYRQDPGLGLRLIYFSYDVKMKEKGDIPEGYSVSREKKERFSLILESASTNQTSMYLCASSLRRQIHTEAFFGQGTRLTVV.

This chain joins TRBV5-1 and TRBJ2-1, with 8 positions matching TRBD2. The CDR3 is 14 amino acids. V gave up 5 bases and J gave up 6 bases; unmatched junction bases: 7. The germline V gene encodes CDR1 SGHRS and CDR2 YFSETQ. The CDR3 reads CASRVAGPRNEQFF. In nucleotides, the CDR3 is TGCGCCAGCAGAGTAGCGGGACCCCGCAATGAGCAGTTCTTC.

The genes are TRBV19 and TRBJ1-1; a weak D match, TRBD1 (5 bases). CDR1 is LNHDA and CDR2 is SQIVND in the germline V gene (reference sequence). V lost 5 bases, J lost 11 bases, and 15 bases lay in between. The CDR3 runs to 12 residues. The chain's CDR3 is CASSGPGTRAFF. The CDR3 DNA is TGTGCCAGTAGTGGCCCCGGGACTAGGGCTTTCTTT.

The rearrangement joins TRBV4-1 to TRBJ2-1, with D perhaps matching TRBD2 (6 bases). The CDR3 extends over 15 amino acids. Germline CDR1 is MGHRA and CDR2 is YSYEKL. V shed 2 bases and J shed 1 base, with 9 bases lying between them. The CDR3 nucleotides are TGCGCCAGCAGCCAATTGGGACTTTCCTACAATGAGCAGTTCTTC. Translating it yields CASSQLGLSYNEQFF.

This chain links TRBV11-2 with TRBJ2-3; tentative D call: TRBD2 (5 bases). This CDR3 is 10 amino acids long. Trimming cost V 8 bases and J 6 bases, with 6 bases left between them. The germline gives CDR1 SGHAT, CDR2 FQNNGV. DNA for the CDR3: TGTGCCAGCTCGGGGGATACGCAGTATTTT. It specifies CASSGDTQYF.

V gene TRBV12-1 combines with J gene TRBJ2-7; TRBD1 is the table's D call and was not checked against the DNA. TRBV12-1 is a listed pseudogene. This CDR3 has 13 amino acids. In nucleotides, the CDR3 is TGTGCCAGCAGCTTTTCCGCAGGGGCAGAGCAGTACTTC. Its translation is CASSFSAGAEQYF.

This clone was counted a single time. The chain carries TRBV7-3 and TRBJ2-3, with D perhaps matching TRBD2 (6 bases). CDR3 length equals 14 residues. Germline assignment: CDR1 SGHTA and CDR2 FQGTGA. Trimming removed 4 bases from V and 0 bases from J, with 8 bases in between. The CDR3 nucleotides are TGTGCCAGCAGCTCCGGGACTAGCACAGATACGCAGTATTTT. It specifies CASSSGTSTDTQYF.

This clone has more than one count but fewer than ten. The V and J genes are TRBV4-2 and TRBJ2-2; 7 nucleotides match TRBD2. The trim removed 0 bases at V and 7 bases at J, leaving 11 bases unmatched. The CDR3 covers 17 residues. Germline CDR1 is LGHNA and CDR2 is YNFKEQ. CDR3: CASSQELGGGPGGELFF. The CDR3 bases are TGTGCCAGCAGCCAAGAGTTGGGGGGAGGGCCGGGCGGGGAGCTGTTTTTT.

The rearrangement uses TRBV15 and TRBJ2-7; D gene unclear. Germline V gives CDR1 LNHNV, CDR2 YYDKDF (reference sequence). Trimming removed 6 bases at V and 7 bases at J, with 22 bases between. The CDR3 sequence is 15 residues long. The CDR3 bases are TGTGCCACCAGTTGGGCGAACGACCCTTTCCAGGAGCAGTACTTC. Its protein product is CATSWANDPFQEQYF.

CDR3 sequence: CAIRSAGGTDTQYF. CDR3 in DNA: TGTGCCATCAGGAGCGCGGGAGGCACAGATACGCAGTATTTT. The chain joins TRBV10-3 to TRBJ2-3; 7 nucleotides agree with TRBD2. Germline CDR1 is ENHRY and CDR2 is SYGVKD. V trimming: 6 bases; J trimming: 1 base; junction bases outside the gene matches: 4. This CDR3 contains 14 residues.

V and J are TRBV27 and TRBJ2-7; tentative D call: TRBD1 (5 bases). This CDR3 is built from 15 residues. Germline V gives CDR1 MNHEY, CDR2 SMNVEV (reference sequence). V was cut by 1 base and J by 1 base, with 11 bases left in between. The CDR3 coding sequence is TGTGCCAGCAGTTTATATCAGGGTTCGTCCTACGAGCAGTACTTC. This gives the protein CASSLYQGSSYEQYF.

In nucleotides, the CDR3 is TGCGCCAGCAGAAACCTTAACAGGGGGGTTGGCACAGATACGCAGTATTTT. Encoded protein: CASRNLNRGVGTDTQYF. The J gene is TRBJ2-3, the V gene TRBV5-1; 8 bases are a match to TRBD1. The germline V gene encodes CDR1 SGHRS and CDR2 YFSETQ. The V and J ends lost 5 bases and 1 base, in that order; junction bases with no gene match: 12. The CDR3 has 17 amino acids.

This clone was observed once. The V call is TRBV2, the J call TRBJ2-7; 12 bases match TRBD2. The V segment lost 7 bases and the J segment 1 base; nucleotides outside the gene matches: 2. The CDR3 loop spans 14 amino acids. The germline V gene encodes CDR1 SNHLY and CDR2 FYNNEI. CDR3 bases: TGTGCCAGCACTAGCGGGAGGGTTTCCTACGAGCAGTACTTC. It encodes CASTSGRVSYEQYF.

The chain couples TRBV23-1 to TRBJ2-3, with D perhaps TRBD2 (7 bases). TRBV23-1 is identified as an open reading frame with a role that is uncertain. CDR3 size: 17 residues. Deletions cut 1 base from V and 2 bases from J, with 16 bases between. The CDR3 DNA sequence: TGCGCCAGCAGTCAATGGTTTCGGGGGGCCCCCACAGATACGCAGTATTTT. Amino acid sequence: CASSQWFRGAPTDTQYF.

The chain employs TRBV4-3 and TRBJ2-6, with 9 bases that match TRBD1. Trimming at V came to 0 bases and at J to 3 bases, leaving 12 bases not matched to a gene. The CDR3 consists of 20 residues. Germline V gives CDR1 LGHNA, CDR2 YSLEER. This CDR3 is CASSQEMAWGQGDGANVLTF. As DNA, the CDR3 is TGCGCCAGCAGCCAAGAAATGGCTTGGGGACAGGGAGATGGGGCCAACGTCCTGACTTTC.

The genes are TRBV5-6 and TRBJ2-7, with D maybe TRBD2 (5 bases). This CDR3 has 14 residues. The V end lost 7 bases, the J end lost 0 bases, and 14 bases lay between the germline ends. Germline CDR1 SGHDT, CDR2 YYEEEE. CDR3 bases: TGTGCCAGCTCTGCCGGGGTCAACTCCTACGAGCAGTACTTC. This codes for CASSAGVNSYEQYF. Drawing the rest from reference TRBV5-6 and TRBJ2-7, the complete variable domain is DAGVTQSPTHLIKTRGQQVTLRCSPKSGHDTVSWYQQALGQGPQFIFQYYEEEERQRGNFPDRFSGHQFPNYSSELNVNALLLGDSALYLCASSAGVNSYEQYFGPGTRLTVT.

The chain carries TRBV4-1 and TRBJ2-7; 7 bases agree with TRBD1. J gave up 7 bases and V 0 bases, and 3 bases lay outside the gene matches. The length of the CDR3 is 13 residues. Germline V gene sequence: CDR1 MGHRA, CDR2 YSYEKL. The CDR3 nucleotides read TGCGCCAGCAGCCAAGAGAGGGACAGTGAGCAGTACTTC. Encoded protein: CASSQERDSEQYF.

In the case of this clone: Other nucleotide sequences in the sample specify the same CDR3. This sequence joins TRBV5-1 and TRBJ1-1, with TRBD1 identical over 7 bases. This CDR3 is built from 13 residues. Germline lookup yields CDR1 SGHRS and CDR2 YFSETQ. The V and J ends lost 6 bases and 4 bases, in that order; junction bases with no gene match: 6. The CDR3 here is CASIGQGGTEAFF. CDR3 DNA: TGCGCCAGCATTGGGCAGGGGGGCACTGAAGCTTTCTTT.

In DNA, the CDR3 is TGTGCCAGCAGCTTAGATCAAACCTACGAGCAGTACTTC. Protein: CASSLDQTYEQYF. The V and J genes are TRBV11-2 and TRBJ2-7, with D unresolved. The length of the CDR3 is 13 residues. CDR1 SGHAT and CDR2 FQNNGV come from the germline V gene. V gave up 0 bases and J gave up 2 bases, with 5 bases separating them. Full variable domain (rest looked up from reference TRBV11-2 and TRBJ2-7): EAGVAQSPRYKIIEKRQSVAFWCNPISGHATLYWYQQILGQGPKLLIQFQNNGVVDDSQLPKDRFSAERLKGVDSTLKIQPAKLEDSAVYLCASSLDQTYEQYFGPGTRLTVT.

This sequence joins TRBV27 and TRBJ2-7, with 8 bases that match TRBD2. The V gene end was trimmed by 5 bases and the J gene end by 6 bases; junction bases not matched to a gene: 15. The CDR3 runs 16 residues. In germline, CDR1 is MNHEY, CDR2 SMNVEV (reference sequence). CDR3 region: CASSASESGREAEQYF. The CDR3 DNA reads as TGTGCCAGCAGTGCCAGCGAGAGCGGGAGAGAGGCCGAGCAGTACTTC.

The chain links TRBV30 to TRBJ1-6, with a weak D call TRBD1 (5 bases). This CDR3 has 15 amino acids. V was clipped by 3 bases and J by 8 bases, with 17 bases between them. In germline, CDR1 is GTSNPN, CDR2 SVGIG (reference sequence). CDR3 in DNA: TGTGCCTGGAGCCCGTGGGGCTTAGCCGATTCACCCCTCCACTTT. This encodes CAWSPWGLADSPLHF.